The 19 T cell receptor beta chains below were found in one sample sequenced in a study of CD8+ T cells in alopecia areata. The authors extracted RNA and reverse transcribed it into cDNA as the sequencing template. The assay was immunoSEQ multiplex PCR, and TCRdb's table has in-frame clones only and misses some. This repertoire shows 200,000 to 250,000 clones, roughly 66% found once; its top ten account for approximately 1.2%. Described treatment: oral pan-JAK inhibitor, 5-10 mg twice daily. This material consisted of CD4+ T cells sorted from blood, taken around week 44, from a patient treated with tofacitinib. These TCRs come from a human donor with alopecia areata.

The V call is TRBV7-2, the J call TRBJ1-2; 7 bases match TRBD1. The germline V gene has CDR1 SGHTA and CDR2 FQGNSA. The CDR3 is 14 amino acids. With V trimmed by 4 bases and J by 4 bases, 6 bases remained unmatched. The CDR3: CASSYLGDSYGYTF. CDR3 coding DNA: TGTGCCAGCAGCTACCTAGGGGACAGCTATGGCTACACCTTC.

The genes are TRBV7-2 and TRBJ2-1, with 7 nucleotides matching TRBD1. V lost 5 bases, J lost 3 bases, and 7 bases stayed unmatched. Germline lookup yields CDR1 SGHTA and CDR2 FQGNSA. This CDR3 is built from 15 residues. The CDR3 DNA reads TGTGCCAGCAGCCAGGACAGGAGAAACTACAATGAGCAGTTCTTC. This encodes CASSQDRRNYNEQFF. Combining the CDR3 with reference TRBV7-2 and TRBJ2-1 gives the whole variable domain GAGVSQSPSNKVTEKGKDVELRCDPISGHTALYWYRQSLGQGLEFLIYFQGNSAPDKSGLPSDRFSAERTGGSVSTLTIQRTQQEDSAVYLCASSQDRRNYNEQFFGPGTRLTVL.

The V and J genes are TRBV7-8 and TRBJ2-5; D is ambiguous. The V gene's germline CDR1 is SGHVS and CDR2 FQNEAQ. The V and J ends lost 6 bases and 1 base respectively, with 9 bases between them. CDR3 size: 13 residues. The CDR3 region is CASREKVQETQYF. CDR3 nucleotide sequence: TGTGCCAGCAGGGAGAAAGTCCAAGAGACCCAGTACTTC.

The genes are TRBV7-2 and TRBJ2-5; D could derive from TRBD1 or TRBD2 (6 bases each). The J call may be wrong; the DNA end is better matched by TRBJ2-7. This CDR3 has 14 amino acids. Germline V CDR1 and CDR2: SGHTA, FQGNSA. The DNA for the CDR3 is TGTGCCAGCAGCTTCGGGGGCAGCTCCTACGAGCAGTACTTC. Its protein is CASSFGGSSYEQYF.

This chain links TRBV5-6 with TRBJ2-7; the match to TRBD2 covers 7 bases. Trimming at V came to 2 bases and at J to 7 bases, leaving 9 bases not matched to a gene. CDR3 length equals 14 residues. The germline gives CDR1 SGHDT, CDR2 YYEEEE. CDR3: CASSFRRLAREQYF. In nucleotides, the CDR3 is TGTGCCAGCAGCTTTCGGCGACTAGCCCGGGAGCAGTACTTC.

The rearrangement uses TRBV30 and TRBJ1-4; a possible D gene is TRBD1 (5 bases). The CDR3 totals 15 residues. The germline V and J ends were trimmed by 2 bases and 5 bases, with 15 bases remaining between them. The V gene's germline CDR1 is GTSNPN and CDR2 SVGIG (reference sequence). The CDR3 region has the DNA TGTGCCTGGAGTACCCTTGGGACGGGAAATGAAAAACTGTTTTTT. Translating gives CAWSTLGTGNEKLFF. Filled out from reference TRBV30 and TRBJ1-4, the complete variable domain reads SQTIHQWPATLVQPVGSPLSLECTVEGTSNPNLYWYRQAAGRGLQLLFYSVGIGQISSEVPQNLSASRPQDRQFILSSKKLLLSDSGFYLCAWSTLGTGNEKLFFGSGTQLSVL.

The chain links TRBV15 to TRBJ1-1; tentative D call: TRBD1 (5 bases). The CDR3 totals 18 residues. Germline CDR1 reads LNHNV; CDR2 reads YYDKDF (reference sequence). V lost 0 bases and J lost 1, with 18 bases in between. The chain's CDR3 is CATSRDRVSAGANTEAFF. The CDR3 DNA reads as TGTGCCACCAGCAGAGATCGGGTATCAGCCGGGGCGAACACTGAAGCTTTCTTT.

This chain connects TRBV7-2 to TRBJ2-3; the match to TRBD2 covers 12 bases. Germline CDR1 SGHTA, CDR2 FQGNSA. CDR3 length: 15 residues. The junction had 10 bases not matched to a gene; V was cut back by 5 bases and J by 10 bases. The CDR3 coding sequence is TGTGCCAGCAGCACCCTGCGGACTAGCGGGGCTCCGCAGTATTTT. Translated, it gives CASSTLRTSGAPQYF.

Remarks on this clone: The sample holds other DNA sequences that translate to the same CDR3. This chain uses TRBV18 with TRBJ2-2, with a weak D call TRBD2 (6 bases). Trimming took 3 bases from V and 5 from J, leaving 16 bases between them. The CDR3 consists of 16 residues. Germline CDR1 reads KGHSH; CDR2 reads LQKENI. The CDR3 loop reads CASSPLAGGETGELFF. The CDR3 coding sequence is TGTGCCAGCTCACCTCTTGCCGGGGGAGAAACCGGGGAGCTGTTTTTT.

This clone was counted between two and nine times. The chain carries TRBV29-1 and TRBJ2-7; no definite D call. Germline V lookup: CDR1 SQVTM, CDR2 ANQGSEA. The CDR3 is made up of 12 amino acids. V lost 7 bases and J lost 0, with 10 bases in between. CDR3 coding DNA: TGCAGCGCCCGCCTAGACTCCTACGAGCAGTACTTC. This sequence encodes CSARLDSYEQYF.

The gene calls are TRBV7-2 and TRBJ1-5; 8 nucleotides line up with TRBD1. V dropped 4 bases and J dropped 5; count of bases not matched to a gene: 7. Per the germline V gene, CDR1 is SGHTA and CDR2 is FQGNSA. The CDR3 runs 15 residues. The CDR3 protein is CASSSDRGKDQPQHF. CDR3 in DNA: TGTGCCAGCAGCTCAGACAGGGGAAAGGATCAGCCCCAGCATTTT.

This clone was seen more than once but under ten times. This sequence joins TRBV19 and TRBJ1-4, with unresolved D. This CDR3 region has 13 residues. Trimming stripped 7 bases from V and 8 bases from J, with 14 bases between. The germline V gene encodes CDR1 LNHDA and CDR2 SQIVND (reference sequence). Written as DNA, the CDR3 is TGTGCCAGTACCGCGCTCGGGCGGGAAAAACTGTTTTTT. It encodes CASTALGREKLFF.

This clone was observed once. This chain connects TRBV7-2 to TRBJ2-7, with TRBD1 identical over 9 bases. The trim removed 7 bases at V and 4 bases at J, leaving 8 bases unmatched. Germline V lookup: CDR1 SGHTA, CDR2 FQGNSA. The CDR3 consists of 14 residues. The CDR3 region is CASKSRDRVYEQYF. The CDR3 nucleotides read TGTGCCAGCAAGAGCCGGGACAGGGTATACGAGCAGTACTTC.

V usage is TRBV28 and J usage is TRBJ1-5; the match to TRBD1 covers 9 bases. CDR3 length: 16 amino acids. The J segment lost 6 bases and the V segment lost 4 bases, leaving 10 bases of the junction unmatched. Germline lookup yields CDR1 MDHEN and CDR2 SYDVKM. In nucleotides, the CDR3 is TGTGCCAGCAGTTACCGAGGTACAGGGGGCGTTCAGCCCCAGCATTTT. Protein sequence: CASSYRGTGGVQPQHF.

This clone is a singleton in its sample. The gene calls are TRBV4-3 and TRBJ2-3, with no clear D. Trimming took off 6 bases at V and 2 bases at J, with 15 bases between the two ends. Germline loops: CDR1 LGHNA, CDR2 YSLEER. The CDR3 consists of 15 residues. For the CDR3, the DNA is TGCGCCAGCAGTCACACTGGCGGACCCACAGATACGCAGTATTTT. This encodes CASSHTGGPTDTQYF.

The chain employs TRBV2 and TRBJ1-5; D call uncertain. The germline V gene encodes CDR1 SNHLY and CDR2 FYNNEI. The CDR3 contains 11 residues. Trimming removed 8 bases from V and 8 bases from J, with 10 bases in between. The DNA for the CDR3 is TGTGCCAGCCGATTATCGGAGCCCCAGCATTTT. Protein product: CASRLSEPQHF.

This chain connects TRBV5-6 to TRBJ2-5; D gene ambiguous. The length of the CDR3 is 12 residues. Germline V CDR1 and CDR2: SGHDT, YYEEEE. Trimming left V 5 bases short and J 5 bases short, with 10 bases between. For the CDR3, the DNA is TGTGCCAGCAGTATCCTGGGGGAGACCCAGTACTTC. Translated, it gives CASSILGETQYF.

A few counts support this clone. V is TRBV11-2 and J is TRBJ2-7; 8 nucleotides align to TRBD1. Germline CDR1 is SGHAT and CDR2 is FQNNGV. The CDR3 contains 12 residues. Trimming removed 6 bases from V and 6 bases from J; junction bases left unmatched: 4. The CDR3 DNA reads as TGTGCCAGCAGAGGACAGGGTAGCGAGCAGTACTTC. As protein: CASRGQGSEQYF.

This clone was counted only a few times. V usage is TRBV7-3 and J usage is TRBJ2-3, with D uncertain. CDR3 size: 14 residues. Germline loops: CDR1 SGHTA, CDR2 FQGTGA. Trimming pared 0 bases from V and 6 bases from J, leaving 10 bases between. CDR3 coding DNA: TGTGCCAGCAGCTTAACGCCCTGGTCGGATACGCAGTATTTT. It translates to CASSLTPWSDTQYF. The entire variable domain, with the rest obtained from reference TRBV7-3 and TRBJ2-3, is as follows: GAGVSQTPSNKVTEKGKYVELRCDPISGHTALYWYRQSLGQGPEFLIYFQGTGAADDSGLPNDRFFAVRPEGSVSTLKIQRTERGDSAVYLCASSLTPWSDTQYFGPGTRLTVL.